The 32 T cell receptor beta chains in this list originate from one sample, sequenced in a study of blood T cell repertoires in COVID-19. Generated by immunoSEQ multiplex PCR, the TCRdb table keeps only in-frame clones and is missing some. The top ten clones hold about 1.4% of a sample with a few hundred thousand clones, roughly 88% of them seen once. Sequencing used PBMCs or T cells enriched from blood (not recorded which). These receptors came from a woman between 18 and 29 years old who had been exposed to COVID-19.

The chain recombines TRBV5-8 with TRBJ2-7; perhaps TRBD2 as D (6 bases). The V gene lost 3 bases and the J gene lost 3 bases, with 10 bases spanning the gap. Germline V CDR1 and CDR2: SGHTS, YDEGEE. The CDR3 runs 13 residues. The CDR3: CASSSGVGYEQYF. The DNA for the CDR3 is TGTGCCAGCAGCTCGGGGGTGGGCTACGAGCAGTACTTC.

This clone is a singleton in its sample. The same CDR3 is also encoded by other DNA sequences in this sample. The chain combines TRBV6-5 with TRBJ2-7; 7 bases line up with TRBD1. CDR1 is MNHEY and CDR2 is SVGAGI in the germline V gene. J lost 2 bases, V lost 2 bases, and 0 bases had no gene match. The CDR3 extends over 13 amino acids. In nucleotides, the CDR3 is TGTGCCAGCAGTTACCAGGGGGCCTACGAGCAGTACTTC. Translation: CASSYQGAYEQYF.

This clone turned up a few times. The rearrangement joins TRBV6-4 to TRBJ1-2, with D perhaps TRBD1 (6 bases). The CDR3 consists of 18 residues. CDR1 and CDR2 (germline): MRHNA, SNTAGT. Trimming removed 2 bases at V and 3 bases at J, with 22 bases between. This chain's CDR3 is CASSDQLVATGTHYGYTF. CDR3 DNA: TGTGCCAGCAGTGACCAACTTGTAGCAACAGGGACCCACTATGGCTACACCTTC.

This chain uses TRBV5-1 with TRBJ1-2; 8 bases are shared with TRBD1. Germline lookup yields CDR1 SGHRS and CDR2 YFSETQ. The CDR3 covers 13 residues. With 0 bases clipped from V and 8 bases from J, the junction kept 3 bases outside the gene matches. The CDR3 sequence: CASSLGQGTGYTF. CDR3 nucleotides: TGCGCCAGCAGCTTGGGACAGGGGACAGGCTACACCTTC.

The chain combines TRBV4-3 with TRBJ1-1; D not resolved. V was shortened by 0 bases and J by 0 bases, with 8 bases between the two germline ends. CDR3 length equals 15 residues. Looked up from germline, CDR1 is LGHNA and CDR2 is YSLEER. Here the CDR3 reads CASSQEREVNTEAFF. CDR3 nucleotides: TGCGCCAGCAGCCAAGAAAGGGAGGTGAACACTGAAGCTTTCTTT.

The chain has TRBV18 and TRBJ2-6; 9 bases agree with TRBD2. CDR1 is KGHSH and CDR2 is LQKENI in the germline V gene. The CDR3 runs 18 residues. The V and J ends lost 4 bases and 0 bases, in that order; junction bases with no gene match: 7. CDR3 nucleotides: TGTGCCAGCTCACGAGTAGCGGGAGAGGGCTCTGGGGCCAACGTCCTGACTTTC. Its translation is CASSRVAGEGSGANVLTF.

This clone was recorded many times. The V and J genes are TRBV5-3 and TRBJ1-3, with a tentative D call TRBD1 (5 bases). TRBV5-3 is labeled an ORF, and its function is uncertain. The CDR3 totals 18 residues. V lost 0 bases to trimming and J lost 0 bases, with 16 bases between them. CDR3 DNA: TGTGCCAGAAGCTTGGTTAGGGGCCGACTTAGCTCTGGAAACACCATATATTTT. Its translation: CARSLVRGRLSSGNTIYF.

V gene TRBV6-6 combines with J gene TRBJ2-5; D is perhaps TRBD2 (7 bases). The germline gives CDR1 MNHNY, CDR2 SVGAGI (reference sequence). The V end lost 2 bases, the J end lost 4 bases, and 14 bases lay between the germline ends. The CDR3 has 15 amino acids. The CDR3 is CASSYGGASRETQYF. CDR3 nucleotides: TGTGCCAGCAGTTACGGGGGGGCCTCTCGAGAGACCCAGTACTTC.

This chain links TRBV27 with TRBJ1-2, with TRBD1 matching 7 bases. CDR1 and CDR2 (germline): MNHEY, SMNVEV (reference sequence). J gave up 2 bases and V 5 bases, and 8 bases lay outside the gene matches. The CDR3 contains 15 residues. CDR3 sequence: CASSPGTALNYGYTF. DNA of the CDR3: TGTGCCAGCAGTCCCGGGACAGCATTAAACTATGGCTACACCTTC.

The gene calls are TRBV29-1 and TRBJ1-2, with 9 positions matching TRBD1. CDR1 is SQVTM, CDR2 ANQGSEA, per germline. This CDR3 has 15 amino acids. With V trimmed by 0 bases and J by 3 bases, 5 bases remained unmatched. The CDR3 bases are TGCAGCGTTGAAGAAGGAACAGGGGGCTACTATGGCTACACCTTC. It codes for CSVEEGTGGYYGYTF.

This rearrangement joins TRBV9 to TRBJ2-7; 7 bases align to TRBD1. The CDR3 contains 15 residues. Trimming took 3 bases from V and 3 from J; bases not matched to a gene: 9. CDR1 is SGDLS, CDR2 YYNGEE, per germline. CDR3 residues: CASSGTGTDIYEQYF. Written as DNA, the CDR3 is TGTGCCAGCAGCGGGACCGGGACAGACATCTACGAGCAGTACTTC.

The genes are TRBV28 and TRBJ2-7; 8 nucleotides agree with TRBD1. CDR1 and CDR2 from the germline V gene are MDHEN and SYDVKM. V lost 4 bases, J lost 8 bases, and 13 bases stayed unmatched. The CDR3 covers 15 residues. This chain's CDR3 is CASSSQRTGSLKQYF. As DNA, the CDR3 is TGTGCCAGCAGTTCACAAAGGACAGGGTCGTTGAAGCAGTACTTC.

The chain links TRBV19 to TRBJ1-2; tentatively, D is TRBD1 (6 bases). The CDR3 consists of 13 residues. V was pared by 4 bases and J by 2 bases, with 8 bases between. From germline, CDR1 is LNHDA and CDR2 SQIVND (reference sequence). The CDR3 DNA reads as TGTGCCAGTAGTAACAGGGAGAACTATGGCTACACCTTC. Translation: CASSNRENYGYTF.

This chain joins TRBV30 and TRBJ2-7; 7 bases align to TRBD2. J gave up 4 bases and V 0 bases, and 15 bases lay outside the gene matches. Germline V gene lookup returns CDR1 GTSNPN and CDR2 SVGIG (reference sequence). The CDR3 is made up of 17 amino acids. CDR3 loop: CAWSVSGPGGKAYEQYF. CDR3 sequence (DNA): TGTGCCTGGAGTGTTTCGGGACCGGGAGGAAAGGCGTACGAGCAGTACTTC.

This chain joins TRBV6-5 and TRBJ2-7; maybe TRBD1 (6 bases). V lost 8 bases, J lost 4 bases, and 15 bases lay in between. Germline assignment: CDR1 MNHEY and CDR2 SVGAGI. This CDR3 is built from 13 residues. The CDR3 here is CASGRQEGYEQYF. CDR3 coding DNA: TGTGCCAGCGGGCGACAGGAAGGATACGAGCAGTACTTC.

The chain combines TRBV19 with TRBJ2-5; TRBD2 aligns across 9 bases. The CDR3 length is 14 residues. Trimming took 7 bases from V and 5 from J; bases not matched to a gene: 8. In germline, CDR1 is LNHDA, CDR2 SQIVND (reference sequence). CDR3 residues: CASIGGGAGETQYF. Written as DNA, the CDR3 is TGTGCCAGTATAGGCGGGGGGGCCGGTGAGACCCAGTACTTC.

In this sample, this clone turned up a few times. The V gene is TRBV19, the J gene TRBJ1-3, with 7 bases that match TRBD1. Germline CDR1 is LNHDA and CDR2 is SQIVND (reference sequence). CDR3 length equals 17 residues. With 6 bases clipped from V and 0 bases from J, the junction kept 11 bases outside the gene matches. The CDR3 DNA is TGTGCCAGTAGCCTCTTAGGGGGCTTCATCTCTGGAAACACCATATATTTT. It specifies CASSLLGGFISGNTIYF.

The V gene is TRBV5-6, the J gene TRBJ1-6; maybe TRBD1 (5 bases). The CDR3 has 12 amino acids. The germline gives CDR1 SGHDT, CDR2 YYEEEE. The V end lost 6 bases, the J end lost 6 bases, and 7 bases lay between the germline ends. The CDR3 DNA reads as TGTGCCAGCAAGACAGTTAATTCACCCCTCCACTTT. Translation: CASKTVNSPLHF.

The V and J genes are TRBV7-3 and TRBJ2-1; 11 bases match TRBD1. Germline lookup yields CDR1 SGHTA and CDR2 FQGTGA. The length of the CDR3 is 17 residues. V trimming: 6 bases; J trimming: 6 bases; junction bases outside the gene matches: 13. In DNA form, the CDR3 reads TGTGCCAGCAGGAAAACCTGGGACAGGGGGTCTGTCAATGAGCAGTTCTTC. Translation gives CASRKTWDRGSVNEQFF.

The rearrangement joins TRBV5-1 to TRBJ1-1, with 8 bases aligning to TRBD1. Germline V gene lookup returns CDR1 SGHRS and CDR2 YFSETQ. The CDR3 runs to 13 residues. V was pared by 4 bases and J by 5 bases, with 4 bases of the junction left unmatched. The CDR3 nucleotides are TGCGCCAGCAGCCCCCGGACAGGGACTGAAGCTTTCTTT. Protein sequence: CASSPRTGTEAFF. Based on the CDR3 plus reference TRBV5-1 and TRBJ1-1, the full variable domain is KAGVTQTPRYLIKTRGQQVTLSCSPISGHRSVSWYQQTPGQGLQFLFEYFSETQRNKGNFPGRFSGRQFSNSRSEMNVSTLELGDSALYLCASSPRTGTEAFFGQGTRLTVV.

This chain uses TRBV27 with TRBJ1-6, with a tentative D call TRBD1 (5 bases). Trimming took off 6 bases at V and 6 bases at J, with 12 bases between the two ends. The CDR3 consists of 14 residues. Germline V gene data show CDR1 as MNHEY and CDR2 as SMNVEV (reference sequence). The CDR3 bases are TGTGCCAGCAGCCCGACAGTAGTTAATTCACCCCTCCACTTT. Its translation is CASSPTVVNSPLHF.

This clone came up once. J is TRBJ2-1 and V is TRBV29-1; the D gene is possibly TRBD2 (6 bases). The germline V and J ends were trimmed by 6 bases and 2 bases, with 14 bases remaining between them. This CDR3 is 14 amino acids long. Germline assignment: CDR1 SQVTM and CDR2 ANQGSEA. The CDR3 sequence is CSVPGSGAYNEQFF. The CDR3 DNA reads as TGCAGCGTCCCGGGTAGCGGCGCCTACAATGAGCAGTTCTTC.

The gene calls are TRBV28 and TRBJ1-6, with D perhaps matching TRBD1 (6 bases). Germline loops: CDR1 MDHEN, CDR2 SYDVKM. Trimming took 4 bases from V and 6 from J, leaving 16 bases between them. CDR3 size: 16 residues. The CDR3 reads CASSSYKDRTNSPLHF. The DNA of the CDR3 is TGTGCCAGCAGTTCTTATAAAGACAGGACTAATTCACCCCTCCACTTT.

The V call is TRBV7-3, the J call TRBJ2-5, with D perhaps matching TRBD2 (5 bases). The CDR3 consists of 13 residues. CDR1 is SGHTA and CDR2 is FQGTGA in the germline V gene. V lost 3 bases and J lost 4, with 9 bases in between. For the CDR3, the DNA is TGTGCCAGCAGCTTGATAGGACTAGAGACCCAGTACTTC. Its translation: CASSLIGLETQYF. The whole variable domain, filled in from reference TRBV7-3 and TRBJ2-5, reads GAGVSQTPSNKVTEKGKYVELRCDPISGHTALYWYRQSLGQGPEFLIYFQGTGAADDSGLPNDRFFAVRPEGSVSTLKIQRTERGDSAVYLCASSLIGLETQYFGPGTRLLVL.

This sequence joins TRBV6-2 or TRBV6-3 and TRBJ2-2; D may be TRBD1 (6 bases). CDR1 and CDR2 (germline): MNHEY, SVGEGT. Trimming left V 5 bases short and J 6 bases short, with 13 bases between. The CDR3 contains 14 residues. CDR3 in DNA: TGTGCCAGCAGTCTACAGGGATCGGCCGGGGAGCTGTTTTTT. This encodes CASSLQGSAGELFF.

The count of this clone is one. V gene TRBV27 combines with J gene TRBJ1-1; a possible D gene is TRBD1 (5 bases). Trimming took off 11 bases at V and 1 base at J, with 23 bases between the two ends. The germline gives CDR1 MNHEY, CDR2 SMNVEV (reference sequence). This CDR3 has 16 amino acids. The CDR3 DNA is TGTGCCCCCCAAGGGGATATTGGGGATCCGAACACTGAAGCTTTCTTT. Its translation: CAPQGDIGDPNTEAFF.

This clone was seen only a few times. The chain links TRBV9 to TRBJ1-2; D perhaps matches TRBD1 (6 bases). V was pared by 3 bases and J by 8 bases, with 17 bases between. Germline V gene sequence: CDR1 SGDLS, CDR2 YYNGEE. This CDR3 has 14 residues. The CDR3, as DNA: TGTGCCAGCAGCGCCGGGACATCCGCCTCAGGCTACACCTTC. It translates to CASSAGTSASGYTF.

The CDR3 spells CSVLAGVQETQYF. The DNA of the CDR3 is TGCAGCGTTTTAGCGGGGGTCCAAGAGACCCAGTACTTC. The chain has TRBV29-1 and TRBJ2-5; 9 bases map to TRBD2. CDR1 and CDR2 (germline): SQVTM, ANQGSEA. The ends lost 5 bases at V and 1 base at J; junction bases unmatched: 2. The CDR3 totals 13 residues.

The chain couples TRBV28 to TRBJ1-6; D is ambiguous. The V and J ends lost 5 bases and 4 bases respectively, with 15 bases between them. Germline-derived CDR1 and CDR2 are MDHEN and SYDVKM. The CDR3 loop spans 16 amino acids. Here the CDR3 reads CASSPRRLEYNSPLHF. DNA for the CDR3: TGTGCCAGCAGTCCTCGGAGGTTGGAGTATAATTCACCCCTCCACTTT.

The chain carries TRBV10-3 and TRBJ1-3; the D gene is possibly TRBD1 (5 bases). Per the germline V gene, CDR1 is ENHRY and CDR2 is SYGVKD. V was cut by 8 bases and J by 4 bases, with 18 bases left in between. The CDR3 is 15 amino acids. In nucleotides, the CDR3 is TGTGCCATCGGTGGATCAGGGTCGAAAGGAAACACCATATATTTT. It specifies CAIGGSGSKGNTIYF.

V and J are TRBV11-1 and TRBJ2-1, with D possibly being TRBD1 (5 bases). Looked up from germline, CDR1 is SGHAT and CDR2 is FQDESV (reference sequence). This CDR3 is 15 amino acids long. Between the trimmed V and J ends, which lost 1 base and 6 bases, there was a span of 13 bases. The CDR3 here is CASSLGYRLGNEQFF. DNA of the CDR3: TGTGCCAGCAGCTTAGGATACAGGTTGGGCAATGAGCAGTTCTTC.

The chain employs TRBV27 and TRBJ2-7; 9 bases are shared with TRBD1. Germline V gene lookup returns CDR1 MNHEY and CDR2 SMNVEV (reference sequence). V shed 4 bases and J 2 bases; nucleotides not matched to a gene: 15. CDR3 length: 18 amino acids. DNA of the CDR3: TGTGCCAGCAGTTCAGTCCGGGACAGGGATCGGCGGCCCTACGAGCAGTACTTC. Translation: CASSSVRDRDRRPYEQYF.